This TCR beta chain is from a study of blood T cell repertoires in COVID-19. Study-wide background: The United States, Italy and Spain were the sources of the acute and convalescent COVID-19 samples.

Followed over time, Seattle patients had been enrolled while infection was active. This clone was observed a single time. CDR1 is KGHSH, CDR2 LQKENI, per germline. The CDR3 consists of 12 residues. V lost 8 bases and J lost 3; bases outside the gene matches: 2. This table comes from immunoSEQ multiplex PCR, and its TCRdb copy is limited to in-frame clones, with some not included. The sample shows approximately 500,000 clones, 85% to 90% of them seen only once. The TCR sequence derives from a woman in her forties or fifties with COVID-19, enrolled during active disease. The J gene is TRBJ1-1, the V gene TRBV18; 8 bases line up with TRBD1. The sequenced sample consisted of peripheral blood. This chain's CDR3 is CASGQGDTEAFF. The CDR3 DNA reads TGTGCCAGCGGACAGGGCGACACTGAAGCTTTCTTT.